The rows below give T cell receptor beta chains drawn from one sample of a study of Graves' ophthalmopathy and Graves' hyperthyroidism. TCRdb reprocessed the multiplex PCR reads with MiXCR, giving one entry per CDR3 protein. The sample lists 52,000 or so distinct CDR3 sequences, approximately 52% occurring once. The sequencing input was peripheral blood. Source of these receptors: an adult woman with Graves' ophthalmopathy. Each CDR3 is given with its conserved first and last residue. The D gene is left open where the match is weak. The size of a clone is reported for some rows only, either as once, few or many, or as a class for expanded clones.

abundance	v_gene	len	j_gene	d_gene	CDR3aa	CDR3nt
many	TRBV29-1	12	TRBJ1-1	-	CSATTEGTEAFF	TGCAGCGCTACGACAGAGGGGACTGAAGCTTTCTTT
-	TRBV7-9	19	TRBJ2-1	-	CASSIYLCSVASSYNEQFF	-
many	TRBV5-1	15	TRBJ2-2	-	CASSFQGMNTGELFF	TGCGCCAGCAGCTTCCAGGGGATGAACACCGGGGAGCTGTTTTTT
-	TRBV7-3	11	TRBJ2-2	-	CASSSYGELFF	TGTGCCAGCAGCAGCTACGGGGAGCTGTTTTTT
many	TRBV29-1	15	TRBJ2-2	TRBD2	CSVVTSGRGTGELFF	TGCAGCGTTGTGACTAGCGGGAGGGGCACCGGGGAGCTGTTTTTT
many	TRBV20-1	13	TRBJ2-1	TRBD2	CSAIAGVGNEQFF	TGCAGTGCTATAGCGGGAGTCGGCAATGAGCAGTTCTTC
-	TRBV7-3	16	TRBJ1-4	-	CASSLEGLATNEKLFF	TGTGCCAGCAGCTTAGAGGGCCTTGCAACTAATGAAAAACTGTTTTTT
-	TRBV20-1	15	TRBJ2-7	TRBD1	CSAATGQGGSYEQYF	TGCAGTGCCGCTACTGGACAGGGGGGGTCCTACGAGCAGTACTTC
many	TRBV6-6	17	TRBJ1-4	-	CASSSHTNRATNEKLFF	TGTGCCAGCAGTTCTCACACTAATCGGGCAACTAATGAAAAACTGTTTTTT
once	TRBV7-2	14	TRBJ2-4	TRBD2	CASSLGLAWNIQYF	TGTGCCAGCAGCCTGGGACTAGCTTGGAACATTCAGTACTTC
-	TRBV20-1	12	TRBJ1-1	-	CSARHTDTEAFF	TGCAGTGCTAGGCATACAGACACTGAAGCTTTCTTT
many	TRBV20-1	13	TRBJ2-5	-	CSARGTRAGSQYF	TGCAGTGCCAGGGGGACCAGGGCGGGGTCCCAGTACTTC
-	TRBV9	11	TRBJ1-3	-	CASSGGDTIYF	TGTGCCAGCAGCGGGGGAGACACCATATATTTT
-	TRBV7-7	9	TRBJ2-1	-	CASGYEQFF	TGTGCTAGCGGATATGAGCAGTTCTTC
many	TRBV2	13	TRBJ2-7	-	CASSEVGIYEQYF	TGTGCCAGCAGTGAAGTGGGGATCTACGAGCAGTACTTC
many	TRBV6-6	12	TRBJ2-3	-	CASSPRGGTQYF	TGTGCCAGCAGCCCCAGAGGGGGTACGCAGTATTTT